Following are 29 T cell receptor beta chains from one sample sequenced in a study of PD-1 blockade in classical Hodgkin lymphoma (dated by TCRdb to 2020 to 2022). The time point label on this specimen signifies: cycle 1 day 1 (C1D1), immediately before nivolumab initiation. Every trial patient had relapsed after autologous stem cell transplantation, and cohorts A, B and C differed in prior brentuximab vedotin exposure. The protocol used for the library was the immunoSEQ multiplex PCR assay. In TCRdb, the immuneACCESS table is reduced to in-frame sequences with V and J assigned. These tables do not hold every clone; where another copy was compared, an unresolved V gene accounts for under half, and the others remain unexplained. The sample contains 15,000 or so clones, 86% of them found a single time. Approximately 4.5% of the sample rests with the top ten. The specimen was peripheral blood mononuclear cells (PBMCs), collected at baseline. The receptors were gathered from a human donor with classical Hodgkin lymphoma.

The genes are TRBV5-1 and TRBJ2-5; 13 bases match TRBD2. Germline trimming cut 0 bases from V and 0 bases from J; bases unmatched to any gene: 5. Germline CDR1 is SGHRS and CDR2 is YFSETQ. CDR3 size: 18 residues. CDR3: CASSLGGLAGMYQETQYF. In DNA, the CDR3 is TGCGCCAGCAGCTTGGGGGGACTAGCGGGGATGTACCAAGAGACCCAGTACTTC.

This rearrangement joins TRBV5-6 to TRBJ1-2; D is uncertain. The germline CDR1 and CDR2 sequences are SGHDT and YYEEEE. This CDR3 is 15 amino acids long. V was cut by 1 base and J by 4 bases, with 14 bases left in between. CDR3 in DNA: TGTGCCAGCAGCTTGAGTTCGTACAGCATCTATGGCTACACCTTC. Protein: CASSLSSYSIYGYTF.

The chain couples TRBV6-1 to TRBJ2-7; D uncertain. Germline lookup yields CDR1 MNHNS and CDR2 SASEGT. Between the trimmed V and J ends, which lost 1 base and 8 bases, there was a span of 12 bases. CDR3 size: 13 residues. CDR3 sequence reads: CASSEVGWAKQYF. In DNA, the CDR3 is TGTGCCAGCAGTGAAGTGGGGTGGGCAAAGCAGTACTTC.

The rearrangement links TRBV4-3 to TRBJ1-3; D perhaps matches TRBD1 (5 bases). This CDR3 contains 16 residues. CDR1 and CDR2 from the germline V gene are LGHNA and YSLEER. Trimming left V 0 bases short and J 4 bases short, with 13 bases between. DNA of the CDR3: TGCGCCAGCAGCCAAGATGAGGGGCAGGGAGGAAACACCATATATTTT. Translated: CASSQDEGQGGNTIYF.

The chain links TRBV6-5 to TRBJ2-1, with D uncertain. The CDR3 runs to 8 residues. Germline assignment: CDR1 MNHEY and CDR2 SVGAGI. CDR3: CAAGEQFF. The DNA of the CDR3 is TGTGCTGCCGGCGAGCAGTTCTTC.

The chain employs TRBV2 and TRBJ1-5; 11 nucleotides agree with TRBD1. This CDR3 has 14 amino acids. Germline trimming cut 11 bases from V and 4 bases from J; bases unmatched to any gene: 7. Germline V gene data show CDR1 as SNHLY and CDR2 as FYNNEI. DNA of the CDR3: TGTGCCGGGAGTGGGACAGGGGGGAATCAGCCCCAGCATTTT. Amino acids: CAGSGTGGNQPQHF.

The chain recombines TRBV11-1 with TRBJ2-4; TRBD1 or TRBD2 may be the D gene (6 bases each). The CDR3 contains 18 residues. CDR1 and CDR2 from the germline V gene are SGHAT and FQDESV (reference sequence). Trimming left V 3 bases short and J 0 bases short, with 18 bases between. CDR3: CASSLWGAGHLAKNIQYF. For the CDR3, the DNA is TGTGCCAGCAGCTTGTGGGGGGCGGGACACCTAGCCAAAAACATTCAGTACTTC.

V gene TRBV5-4 combines with J gene TRBJ2-1; TRBD2 aligns across 8 bases. The V and J ends lost 1 base and 4 bases, in that order; junction bases with no gene match: 4. Germline values: CDR1 SGHNT, CDR2 YYREEE (reference sequence). There are 15 residues in the CDR3. CDR3 loop: CASSLRLATYNEQFF. The CDR3 DNA is TGTGCCAGCAGCTTGCGACTAGCGACTTACAATGAGCAGTTCTTC.

V usage is TRBV27 and J usage is TRBJ2-1; tentative D call: TRBD2 (6 bases). This CDR3 is 12 amino acids long. Germline-derived CDR1 and CDR2 are MNHEY and SMNVEV (reference sequence). V was shortened by 8 bases and J by 4 bases, with 9 bases between the two germline ends. The CDR3 region has the DNA TGTGCCAGCCGGGACTTTTACAATGAGCAGTTCTTC. Translating gives CASRDFYNEQFF.

V and J are TRBV19 and TRBJ2-1; D is unresolved. The CDR3 is made up of 13 amino acids. Deletions cut 5 bases from V and 5 bases from J, with 10 bases between. Germline CDR1 is LNHDA and CDR2 is SQIVND (reference sequence). The CDR3: CASSLFSDNEQFF. The CDR3 coding sequence is TGTGCCAGTAGTCTTTTCTCGGACAATGAGCAGTTCTTC. The whole variable domain, filled in from reference TRBV19 and TRBJ2-1, reads DGGITQSPKYLFRKEGQNVTLSCEQNLNHDAMYWYRQDPGQGLRLIYYSQIVNDFQKGDIAEGYSVSREKKESFPLTVTSAQKNPTAFYLCASSLFSDNEQFFGPGTRLTVL.

The chain is built from TRBV10-3 and TRBJ2-2, with D perhaps assigned TRBD1 or TRBD2 (5 bases each). Trimming left V 4 bases short and J 0 bases short, with 12 bases between. This CDR3 is 16 amino acids long. Germline CDR1 is ENHRY and CDR2 is SYGVKD. In nucleotides, the CDR3 is TGTGCCATCAGTGGAGGACGGGGCCCGAACACCGGGGAGCTGTTTTTT. Translating gives CAISGGRGPNTGELFF.

The CDR3 DNA reads as TGTGCCAGCAGTTACTCGGGACAGGAAGAGACCCAGTACTTC. Translating it yields CASSYSGQEETQYF. V gene TRBV6-5 combines with J gene TRBJ2-5, with 8 nucleotides matching TRBD1. J lost 3 bases, V lost 0 bases, and 0 bases had no gene match. The CDR3 is 14 residues long. Germline-derived CDR1 and CDR2 are MNHEY and SVGAGI.

The J gene is TRBJ1-1, the V gene TRBV7-2, with D uncertain. The CDR3 consists of 14 residues. Germline CDR1 and CDR2: SGHTA and FQGNSA. V was pared by 0 bases and J by 3 bases, with 8 bases between. The CDR3 loop reads CASSLAQVYTEAFF. The CDR3 nucleotides read TGTGCCAGCAGCTTAGCGCAGGTTTACACTGAAGCTTTCTTT.

The CDR3 sequence is CASSIFGTVTYGYTF. CDR3 bases: TGTGCCAGTAGTATTTTCGGAACTGTTACCTATGGCTACACCTTC. The chain recombines TRBV19 with TRBJ1-2, with unresolved D. Per the germline V gene, CDR1 is LNHDA and CDR2 is SQIVND (reference sequence). The CDR3 extends over 15 amino acids. The V and J ends lost 3 bases and 4 bases respectively, with 15 bases between them.

The rearrangement joins TRBV6-1 to TRBJ1-2; D gene uncertain. Germline CDR1 and CDR2: MNHNS and SASEGT. CDR3 length equals 11 residues. V shed 6 bases and J shed 7 bases, with 9 bases lying between them. CDR3 in amino acids: CASSYTGGYTF. CDR3 bases: TGTGCCAGCAGCTACACCGGTGGCTACACCTTC.

The V and J genes are TRBV5-1 and TRBJ1-2; possibly TRBD1 for D (5 bases). The CDR3 covers 15 residues. Germline-derived CDR1 and CDR2 are SGHRS and YFSETQ. Trimming took 0 bases from V and 2 from J, leaving 11 bases between them. CDR3 coding DNA: TGCGCCAGCAGCTTGGAAGGGGATTGGAACTATGGCTACACCTTC. Its protein product is CASSLEGDWNYGYTF.

This clone was picked up one time. The rearrangement links TRBV19 to TRBJ1-5; 7 nucleotides match TRBD1. The CDR3 contains 14 residues. Losses at the gene ends were 6 bases for V and 4 bases for J; bases not matched to a gene: 6. CDR1 is LNHDA, CDR2 SQIVND, per germline (reference sequence). The CDR3 coding sequence is TGTGCCAGTAGCTGGGGACAGCAAAATCAGCCCCAGCATTTT. Translated: CASSWGQQNQPQHF.

The chain recombines TRBV4-2 with TRBJ2-5; D perhaps matches TRBD2 (5 bases). Germline CDR1 and CDR2: LGHNA and YNFKEQ. The CDR3 has 15 amino acids. V was trimmed by 0 bases and J by 6 bases, leaving 14 bases between them. The CDR3 loop is CASSQDADFIKTQYF. CDR3 bases: TGTGCCAGCAGCCAAGACGCGGACTTCATAAAGACCCAGTACTTC.

This rearrangement joins TRBV27 to TRBJ2-3; D uncertain. CDR1 MNHEY and CDR2 SMNVEV come from the germline V gene (reference sequence). The ends were cut back, 1 base at V and 3 bases at J, with 5 bases in the middle. The CDR3 sequence is 13 residues long. CDR3 sequence: CASSLFSTDTQYF. CDR3 coding DNA: TGTGCCAGCAGTTTATTTTCGACAGATACGCAGTATTTT.

V is TRBV19 and J is TRBJ2-6; D ambiguous. Trimming stripped 5 bases from V and 4 bases from J, with 12 bases between. Germline V gene lookup returns CDR1 LNHDA and CDR2 SQIVND (reference sequence). The CDR3 runs to 15 residues. CDR3 protein: CASSLRMTGANVLTF. The DNA for the CDR3 is TGTGCCAGTAGTCTCAGGATGACCGGGGCCAACGTCCTGACTTTC.

This chain uses TRBV29-1 with TRBJ2-5, with D possibly being TRBD2 (6 bases). This CDR3 region has 16 residues. CDR1 and CDR2 from the germline V gene are SQVTM and ANQGSEA. The V end was cut by 1 base, the J end by 4 bases, with 19 bases between. The CDR3 region has the DNA TGCAGCGTTGAAGGGTGGGCAGGGCCCGGGGGAGAGACCCAGTACTTC. Translating it yields CSVEGWAGPGGETQYF.

This chain joins TRBV5-1 and TRBJ2-2; D unresolved. The CDR3 extends over 13 amino acids. Germline CDR1 reads SGHRS; CDR2 reads YFSETQ. Deletions cut 0 bases from V and 5 bases from J, with 5 bases between. CDR3 nucleotides: TGCGCCAGCAGCTTGGGAGCAACCGGGGAGCTGTTTTTT. Protein: CASSLGATGELFF. Using reference TRBV5-1 and TRBJ2-2 for the parts outside the CDR3, the full variable domain is KAGVTQTPRYLIKTRGQQVTLSCSPISGHRSVSWYQQTPGQGLQFLFEYFSETQRNKGNFPGRFSGRQFSNSRSEMNVSTLELGDSALYLCASSLGATGELFFGEGSRLTVL.

The rearrangement joins TRBV7-6 to TRBJ1-2; the D is unclear. The V gene lost 2 bases and the J gene lost 8 bases, with 18 bases spanning the gap. The V gene's germline CDR1 is SGHVS and CDR2 FNYEAQ. The CDR3 length is 15 residues. CDR3 sequence: CASSLYVEAFGGYTF. The DNA of the CDR3 is TGTGCCAGCAGCTTATACGTAGAGGCTTTCGGGGGCTACACCTTC.

V is TRBV15 and J is TRBJ1-2; 8 bases agree with TRBD1. CDR1 is LNHNV, CDR2 YYDKDF, per germline (reference sequence). Losses at the gene ends were 0 bases for V and 6 bases for J; bases not matched to a gene: 6. This CDR3 has 15 amino acids. The CDR3 here is CATSRDPGGTNGYTF. As DNA, the CDR3 is TGTGCCACCAGCAGAGATCCAGGGGGCACGAATGGCTACACCTTC. The full variable domain, rest sourced from reference TRBV15 and TRBJ1-2, is DAMVIQNPRYQVTQFGKPVTLSCSQTLNHNVMYWYQQKSSQAPKLLFHYYDKDFNNEADTPDNFQSRRPNTSFCFLDIRSPGLGDTAMYLCATSRDPGGTNGYTFGSGTRLTVV.

The chain links TRBV4-3 to TRBJ1-5, with D possibly TRBD1 on 6 matching bases. V was clipped by 0 bases and J by 5 bases, with 8 bases between them. Germline V gene lookup returns CDR1 LGHNA and CDR2 YSLEER. This CDR3 has 14 residues. The CDR3 region is CASSQDRGDQPQHF. In DNA, the CDR3 is TGCGCCAGCAGCCAAGATAGGGGGGATCAGCCCCAGCATTTT.

This chain connects TRBV27 to TRBJ2-2, with 10 bases fitting TRBD1. The germline CDR1 and CDR2 sequences are MNHEY and SMNVEV (reference sequence). The V and J ends lost 5 bases and 6 bases, in that order; junction bases with no gene match: 15. The CDR3 loop spans 18 amino acids. CDR3 sequence (DNA): TGTGCCAGCAGTCTAGACGCGGACAGGGGGTTTTTTCCCGGGGAGCTGTTTTTT. It codes for CASSLDADRGFFPGELFF.

The chain employs TRBV19 and TRBJ1-4; TRBD1 might be the D (6 bases). Trimming took 9 bases from V and 4 from J, leaving 21 bases between them. CDR3 length equals 16 residues. CDR1 and CDR2 (germline): LNHDA, SQIVND (reference sequence). The CDR3 spells CASKPRDNFFNEKLFF. The CDR3, as DNA: TGTGCCAGCAAGCCTCGGGACAACTTTTTTAATGAAAAACTGTTTTTT.

The genes are TRBV12-5 and TRBJ1-1; 12 bases are a match to TRBD1. The V segment lost 1 base and the J segment 3 bases; nucleotides outside the gene matches: 12. CDR3 size: 19 residues. CDR1 is LGHNT and CDR2 is FRNRAP in the germline V gene. The CDR3 sequence is CASGLAIAGTGGPDTEAFF. CDR3 DNA sequence: TGTGCTAGTGGTTTGGCAATAGCGGGGACAGGGGGCCCAGACACTGAAGCTTTCTTT. Drawing the rest from reference TRBV12-5 and TRBJ1-1, the complete variable domain is DARVTQTPRHKVTEMGQEVTMRCQPILGHNTVFWYRQTMMQGLELLAYFRNRAPLDDSGMPKDRFSAEMPDATLATLKIQPSEPRDSAVYFCASGLAIAGTGGPDTEAFFGQGTRLTVV.

The gene calls are TRBV2 and TRBJ2-7; 7 nucleotides agree with TRBD1. Unmatched junction bases numbered 11, after V lost 7 bases and J lost 2 bases. The CDR3 loop spans 15 amino acids. Germline CDR1 and CDR2: SNHLY and FYNNEI. CDR3 region: CASKQGSPVTYEQYF. In DNA, the CDR3 is TGTGCCAGCAAACAGGGGTCTCCAGTCACCTACGAGCAGTACTTC. Full variable domain (remainder filled in from reference TRBV2 and TRBJ2-7): EPEVTQTPSHQVTQMGQEVILRCVPISNHLYFYWYRQILGQKVEFLVSFYNNEISEKSEIFDDQFSVERPDGSNFTLKIRSTKLEDSAMYFCASKQGSPVTYEQYFGPGTRLTVT.